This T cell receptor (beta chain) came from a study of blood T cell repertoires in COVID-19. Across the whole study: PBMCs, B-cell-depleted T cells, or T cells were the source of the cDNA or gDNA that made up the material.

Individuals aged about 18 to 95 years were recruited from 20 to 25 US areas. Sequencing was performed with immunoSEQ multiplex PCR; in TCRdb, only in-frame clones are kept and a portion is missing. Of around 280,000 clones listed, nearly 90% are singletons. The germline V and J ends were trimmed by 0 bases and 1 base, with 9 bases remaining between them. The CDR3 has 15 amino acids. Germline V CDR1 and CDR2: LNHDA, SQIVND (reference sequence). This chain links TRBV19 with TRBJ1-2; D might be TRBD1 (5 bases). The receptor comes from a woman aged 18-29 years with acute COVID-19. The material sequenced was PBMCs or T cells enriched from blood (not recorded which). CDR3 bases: TGTGCCAGTAGTATAGATAGGGGCGGTAACTATGGCTACACCTTC. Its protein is CASSIDRGGNYGYTF.